Below, 7 T cell receptor beta chains from the same sample are listed, as sequenced in a study of blood T cell repertoires in COVID-19. The assay was immunoSEQ multiplex PCR, and TCRdb's table has in-frame clones only and misses some. The data show 200,000 to 300,000 clones, 82% seen once. The sample taken for sequencing was peripheral blood. The receptors come from a woman between 18 and 30 years old with acute or convalescent COVID-19.

This rearrangement joins TRBV9 to TRBJ1-4; perhaps TRBD1 as D (6 bases). Trimming took 3 bases from V and 2 from J, leaving 14 bases between them. The CDR3 runs to 16 residues. Germline CDR1 and CDR2: SGDLS and YYNGEE. The CDR3 spells CASSEGGGWTNEKLFF. CDR3 in DNA: TGTGCCAGCAGCGAAGGGGGTGGGTGGACTAATGAAAAACTGTTTTTT.

The rearrangement uses TRBV5-5 and TRBJ2-1; 13 bases match TRBD2. Unmatched junction bases numbered 11, after V lost 4 bases and J lost 10 bases. CDR3 length equals 16 residues. Germline V lookup: CDR1 SGHKS, CDR2 YYEKEE (reference sequence). DNA for the CDR3: TGTGCCAGCAGCGGGCCTGGACTAGCGGGAGCTGGGGAGCAGTTCTTC. Its translation is CASSGPGLAGAGEQFF. Variable domain in full (rest from reference TRBV5-5 and TRBJ2-1): DAGVTQSPTHLIKTRGQQVTLRCSPISGHKSVSWYQQVLGQGPQFIFQYYEKEERGRGNFPDRFSARQFPNYSSELNVNALLLGDSALYLCASSGPGLAGAGEQFFGPGTRLTVL.

This clone has a single count. The chain links TRBV10-2 to TRBJ2-1, with 11 bases lining up with TRBD2. This CDR3 has 15 amino acids. Germline V gene lookup returns CDR1 WSHSY and CDR2 SAAADI. Unmatched junction bases numbered 3, after V lost 4 bases and J lost 4 bases. This chain's CDR3 is CASSGGTSGYNEQFF. CDR3 nucleotide sequence: TGCGCCAGCAGTGGCGGGACTAGCGGTTACAATGAGCAGTTCTTC.

V is TRBV5-4 and J is TRBJ2-3; tentative D call: TRBD1 (5 bases). Germline values: CDR1 SGHNT, CDR2 YYREEE (reference sequence). The CDR3 sequence is 16 residues long. The V end lost 4 bases, the J end lost 1 base, and 16 bases lay between the germline ends. CDR3 bases: TGTGCCAGCAGCCTCGGTGCAGGGATACGCACAGATACGCAGTATTTT. This codes for CASSLGAGIRTDTQYF.

The chain couples TRBV29-1 to TRBJ2-5; 13 bases line up with TRBD2. Germline V lookup: CDR1 SQVTM, CDR2 ANQGSEA. V trimming: 4 bases; J trimming: 0 bases; junction bases outside the gene matches: 2. CDR3 length: 15 amino acids. CDR3 DNA sequence: TGCAGCGTTGCCGGGACTAGCGGGAACCAAGAGACCCAGTACTTC. Translated, it gives CSVAGTSGNQETQYF.

In this sample, this clone turned up a few times. V usage is TRBV9 and J usage is TRBJ1-1, with TRBD1 matching over 8 bases. V lost 4 bases and J lost 8; bases outside the gene matches: 10. Germline V gene sequence: CDR1 SGDLS, CDR2 YYNGEE. The CDR3 runs 14 residues. CDR3 residues: CASSPLIRTGEAFF. The CDR3 region has the DNA TGTGCCAGCAGCCCACTCATCCGGACAGGGGAAGCTTTCTTT.

The V call is TRBV6-2 or TRBV6-3, the J call TRBJ2-7, with D maybe TRBD1 (7 bases). Germline V gene lookup returns CDR1 MNHEY and CDR2 SVGEGT. V was cut by 4 bases and J by 0 bases, with 28 bases left in between. The CDR3 sequence is 20 residues long. CDR3 in DNA: TGTGCCAGCAGTTTACCCGGGGGACAGACCTTGGGGGGATCCTCCTACGAGCAGTACTTC. Protein: CASSLPGGQTLGGSSYEQYF.